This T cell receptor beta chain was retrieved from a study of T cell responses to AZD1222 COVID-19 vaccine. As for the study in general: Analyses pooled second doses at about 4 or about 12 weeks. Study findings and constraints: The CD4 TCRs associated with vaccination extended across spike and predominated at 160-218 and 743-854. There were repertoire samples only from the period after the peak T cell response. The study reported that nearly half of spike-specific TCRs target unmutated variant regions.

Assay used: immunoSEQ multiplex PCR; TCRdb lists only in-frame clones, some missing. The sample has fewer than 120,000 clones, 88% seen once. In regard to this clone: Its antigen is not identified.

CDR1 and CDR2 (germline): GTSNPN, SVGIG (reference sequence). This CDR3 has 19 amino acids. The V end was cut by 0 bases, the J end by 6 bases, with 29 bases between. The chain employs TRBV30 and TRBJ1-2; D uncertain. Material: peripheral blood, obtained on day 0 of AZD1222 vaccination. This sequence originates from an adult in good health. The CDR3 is CAWSVGWDRWERVNNGYTF. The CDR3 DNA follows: TGTGCCTGGAGTGTAGGCTGGGATAGATGGGAAAGAGTCAACAATGGCTACACCTTC.